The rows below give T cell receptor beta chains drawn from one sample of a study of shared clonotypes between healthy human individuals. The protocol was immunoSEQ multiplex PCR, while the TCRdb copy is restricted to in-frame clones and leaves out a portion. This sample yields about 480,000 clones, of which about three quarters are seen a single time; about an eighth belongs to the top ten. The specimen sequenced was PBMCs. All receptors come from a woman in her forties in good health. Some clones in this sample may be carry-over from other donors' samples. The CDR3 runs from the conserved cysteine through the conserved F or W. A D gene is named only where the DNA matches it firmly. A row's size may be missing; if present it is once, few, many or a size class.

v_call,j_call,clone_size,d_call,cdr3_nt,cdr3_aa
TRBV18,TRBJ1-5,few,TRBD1,TGTGCCAGCTCACCGGGACAGAGCAATCAGCCCCAGCATTTT,CASSPGQSNQPQHF
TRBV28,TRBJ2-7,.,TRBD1,TGTGCCAGCAGAGGGACAGGGGAGTCTGAGCAGTACTTC,CASRGTGESEQYF
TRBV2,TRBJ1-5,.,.,TGTGCCAGCAGTGATCCCCGCAGAGATGATCAGCCCCAGCATTTT,CASSDPRRDDQPQHF
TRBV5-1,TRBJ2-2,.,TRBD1,TGCGCCAGCACCCCGGACAGGGCTGGCGGGGAGCTGTTTTTT,CASTPDRAGGELFF
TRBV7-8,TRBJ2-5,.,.,TGTGCCAGCAGCATAATGGAGACCCAGTACTTC,CASSIMETQYF
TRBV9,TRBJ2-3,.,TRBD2,TGTGCCAGCGCCCAGGGACTAGCGGGAGCGACAGATACGCAGTATTTT,CASAQGLAGATDTQYF
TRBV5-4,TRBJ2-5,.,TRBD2,TGTGCCAGCAGCCCCGGCGGACTAGCGGGAGAGACCCAGTACTTC,CASSPGGLAGETQYF
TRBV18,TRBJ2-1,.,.,TGTGCCAGCTCACCCACCCGGGAGTCCAACAATGAGCAGTTCTTC,CASSPTRESNNEQFF
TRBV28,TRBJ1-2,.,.,TGTGCCAGCAGTTTAAACAGGAGAAACTATGGCTACACCTTC,CASSLNRRNYGYTF
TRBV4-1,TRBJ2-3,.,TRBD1,TGCGCCAGCAGCCACGTCCCCGGGACAGGGGGACGAGATACGCAGTATTTT,CASSHVPGTGGRDTQYF
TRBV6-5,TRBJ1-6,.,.,TGTGCCAGCAGTTACTCTCCCGGGGGATACCCCCTCCACTTT,CASSYSPGGYPLHF
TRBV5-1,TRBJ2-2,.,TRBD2,TGCGCCAGCAGCAGAGCGGGAGAAGGTCAAGGGGAGCTGTTTTTT,CASSRAGEGQGELFF
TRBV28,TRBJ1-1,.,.,TGTGCCAGCAGTTTCTTCAGGGTCACTGAAGCTTTCTTT,CASSFFRVTEAFF
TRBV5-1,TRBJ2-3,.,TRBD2,TGCGCCAGCAGCATCACTCTAGCGGGGGTCACAGATACGCAGTATTTT,CASSITLAGVTDTQYF
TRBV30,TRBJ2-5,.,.,TGTGCCTGGAGTTCCTGGGAGACCCAGTACTTC,CAWSSWETQYF
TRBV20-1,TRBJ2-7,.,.,TGCAGTGTCACACAGGGTACCGAGCAGTACTTC,CSVTQGTEQYF
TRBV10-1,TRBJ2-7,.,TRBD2,TGCGCCCCCGAAGAGGGGACTAGACCCGCCGGCGGGTACGAGCAGTACTTC,CAPEEGTRPAGGYEQYF
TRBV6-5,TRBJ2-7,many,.,TGTGCCAGCAGGAGGACAGATTACGAGCAGTACTTC,CASRRTDYEQYF
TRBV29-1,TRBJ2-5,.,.,TGCAGCGTGAGGAGGGGGGTAGAAGAGACCCAGTACTTC,CSVRRGVEETQYF
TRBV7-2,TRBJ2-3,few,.,TGTGCCAGCAGCTTAAGGCCCCGGGATACGCAGTATTTT,CASSLRPRDTQYF
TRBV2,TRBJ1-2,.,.,TGTGCCAGCAGAGAGGGGTTCTTATATGGCTACACCTTC,CASREGFLYGYTF
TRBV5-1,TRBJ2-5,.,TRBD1,TGCGCCAGCAGCTTGGCCACAGGGGCGGGAGAGACCCAGTACTTC,CASSLATGAGETQYF
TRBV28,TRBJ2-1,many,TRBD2,TGTGCCAGCAGTCCGGGGCTCGTTGGGACTAGTTATTCCCCCTACAATGAGCAGTTCTTC,CASSPGLVGTSYSPYNEQFF
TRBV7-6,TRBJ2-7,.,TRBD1,TGTGCCAGCAGCCCACGAGGGGGACAGGCCTACGAGCAGTACTTC,CASSPRGGQAYEQYF
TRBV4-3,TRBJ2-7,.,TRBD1,TGCGCCAGCAGCCAAGATGGCCACGGGACAGGGTTGGGCGAGCAGTACTTC,CASSQDGHGTGLGEQYF
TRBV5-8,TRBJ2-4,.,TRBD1,TGTGCCAGCAGCCCCCTGTTCAAAGACAGGGGGGTTGTTCAGTACTTC,CASSPLFKDRGVVQYF
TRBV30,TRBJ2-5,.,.,TGTGCCTGGAGTGCAGGGGTAGTCCAAGAGACCCAGTACTTC,CAWSAGVVQETQYF
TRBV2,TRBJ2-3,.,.,TGTGCCAGCAGTTGGGCAGTGGCTACAGATACGCAGTATTTT,CASSWAVATDTQYF
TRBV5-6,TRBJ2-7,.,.,TGTGCCAGCAGCTTGCCCGGAAGCTCCTACGAGCAGTACTTC,CASSLPGSSYEQYF
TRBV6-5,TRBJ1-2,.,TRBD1,TGTGCCAGCAGTTACTCTACAGGGGGCGGAAACTATGGCTACACCTTC,CASSYSTGGGNYGYTF
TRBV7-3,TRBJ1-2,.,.,TGTGCCAGCAGCCCGGGGCCAGGGGCAGGCTACACCTTC,CASSPGPGAGYTF
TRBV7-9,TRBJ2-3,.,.,TGTGCCAGCAGCTTAGGCCCTGGGGGCGCAGATACGCAGTATTTT,CASSLGPGGADTQYF
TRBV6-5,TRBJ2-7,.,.,TGTGCCAGCGGGAGAAAAGGAACCGAGCAGTACTTC,CASGRKGTEQYF